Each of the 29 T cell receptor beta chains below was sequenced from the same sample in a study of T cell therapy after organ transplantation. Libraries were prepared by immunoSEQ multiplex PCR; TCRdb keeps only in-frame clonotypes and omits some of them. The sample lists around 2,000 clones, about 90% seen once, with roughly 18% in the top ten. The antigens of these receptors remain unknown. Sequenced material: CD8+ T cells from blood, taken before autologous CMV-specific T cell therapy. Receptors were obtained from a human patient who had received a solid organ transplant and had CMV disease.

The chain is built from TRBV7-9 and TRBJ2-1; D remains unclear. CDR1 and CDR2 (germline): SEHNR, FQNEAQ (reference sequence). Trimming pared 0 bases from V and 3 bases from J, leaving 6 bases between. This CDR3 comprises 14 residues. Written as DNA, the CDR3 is TGTGCCAGCAGCTTAGCGCCCCTCTACAATGAGCAGTTCTTC. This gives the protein CASSLAPLYNEQFF.

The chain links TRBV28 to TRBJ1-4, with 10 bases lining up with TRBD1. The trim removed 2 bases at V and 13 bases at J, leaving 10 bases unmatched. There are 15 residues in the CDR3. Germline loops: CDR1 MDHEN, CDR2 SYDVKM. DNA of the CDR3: TGTGCCAGCAGTTTAGGACAGGGGGGTTTCGACGGACTGTTTTTT. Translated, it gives CASSLGQGGFDGLFF.

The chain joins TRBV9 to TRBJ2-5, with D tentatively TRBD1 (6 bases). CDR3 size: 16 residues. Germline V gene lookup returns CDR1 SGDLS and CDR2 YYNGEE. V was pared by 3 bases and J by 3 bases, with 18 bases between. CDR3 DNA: TGTGCCAGCAGCGAACGGGCCGGGACACCAAAAGAGACCCAGTACTTC. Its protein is CASSERAGTPKETQYF.

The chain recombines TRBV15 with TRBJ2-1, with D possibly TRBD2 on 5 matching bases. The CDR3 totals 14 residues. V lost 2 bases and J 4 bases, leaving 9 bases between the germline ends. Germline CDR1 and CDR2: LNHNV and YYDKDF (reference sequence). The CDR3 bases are TGTGCCACCAGCAGACTGGGAGTTTACAATGAGCAGTTCTTC. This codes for CATSRLGVYNEQFF.

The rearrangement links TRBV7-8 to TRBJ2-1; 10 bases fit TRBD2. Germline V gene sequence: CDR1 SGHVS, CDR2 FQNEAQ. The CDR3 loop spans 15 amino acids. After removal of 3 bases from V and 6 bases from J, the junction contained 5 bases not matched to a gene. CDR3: CASSLASGGPNEQFF. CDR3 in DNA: TGTGCCAGCAGCTTGGCTAGCGGGGGCCCCAATGAGCAGTTCTTC.

CDR3 bases: TGTGCCAGCCGGGACTTCCTTACCTACGAGCAGTACTTC. Its translation: CASRDFLTYEQYF. The V and J genes are TRBV27 and TRBJ2-7; D might be TRBD2 (6 bases). The CDR3 consists of 13 residues. Trimming took 8 bases from V and 2 from J, leaving 13 bases between them. Looked up from germline, CDR1 is MNHEY and CDR2 is SMNVEV (reference sequence).

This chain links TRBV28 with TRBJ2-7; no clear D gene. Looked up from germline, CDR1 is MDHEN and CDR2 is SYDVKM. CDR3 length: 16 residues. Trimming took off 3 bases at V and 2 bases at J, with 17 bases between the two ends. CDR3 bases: TGTGCCAGCAGTTTTGGGGTGGGGATGCTCACCTACGAGCAGTACTTC. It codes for CASSFGVGMLTYEQYF.

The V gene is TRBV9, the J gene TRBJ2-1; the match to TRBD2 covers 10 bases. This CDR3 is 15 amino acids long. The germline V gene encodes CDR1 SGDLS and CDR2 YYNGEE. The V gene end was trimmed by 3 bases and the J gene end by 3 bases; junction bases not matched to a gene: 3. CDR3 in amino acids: CASSGSSGSYNEQFF. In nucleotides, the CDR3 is TGTGCCAGCAGCGGCTCTAGCGGGAGCTACAATGAGCAGTTCTTC.

Written as DNA, the CDR3 is TGTGCCAGTAGTGCAAATCGAAAGACCTATGGCTACACCTTC. Residues: CASSANRKTYGYTF. The chain is built from TRBV19 and TRBJ1-2, with unresolved D. This CDR3 contains 14 residues. The V and J ends lost 5 bases and 4 bases respectively, with 14 bases between them. Germline assignment: CDR1 LNHDA and CDR2 SQIVND (reference sequence).

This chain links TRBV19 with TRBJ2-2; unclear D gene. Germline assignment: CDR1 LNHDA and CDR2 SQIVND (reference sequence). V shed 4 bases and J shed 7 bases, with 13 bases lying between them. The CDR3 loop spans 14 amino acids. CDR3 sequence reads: CASSSPTWIGELFF. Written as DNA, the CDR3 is TGTGCCAGTAGTAGCCCGACGTGGATCGGGGAGCTGTTTTTT. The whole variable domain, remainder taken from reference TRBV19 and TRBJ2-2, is DGGITQSPKYLFRKEGQNVTLSCEQNLNHDAMYWYRQDPGQGLRLIYYSQIVNDFQKGDIAEGYSVSREKKESFPLTVTSAQKNPTAFYLCASSSPTWIGELFFGEGSRLTVL.

In DNA, the CDR3 is TGTGCCAGCAGTCCATTGGGGACCTACAATGAGCAGTTCTTC. Its protein product is CASSPLGTYNEQFF. The J gene is TRBJ2-1, the V gene TRBV6-5; D unresolved. CDR1 is MNHEY, CDR2 SVGAGI, per germline. This CDR3 has 14 amino acids. V lost 5 bases and J lost 2, with 10 bases in between.

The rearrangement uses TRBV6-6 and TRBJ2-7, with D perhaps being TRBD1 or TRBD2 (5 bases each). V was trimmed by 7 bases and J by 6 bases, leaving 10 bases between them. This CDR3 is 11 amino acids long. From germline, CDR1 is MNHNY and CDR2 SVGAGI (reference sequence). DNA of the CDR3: TGTGCCAGCAAAATTGGGGGCGAGCAGTACTTC. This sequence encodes CASKIGGEQYF.

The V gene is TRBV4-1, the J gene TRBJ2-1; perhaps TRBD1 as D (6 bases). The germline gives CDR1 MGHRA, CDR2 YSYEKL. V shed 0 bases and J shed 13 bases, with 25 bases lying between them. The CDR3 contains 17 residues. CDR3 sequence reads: CASSQEVSATWTEGQFF. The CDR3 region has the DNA TGCGCCAGCAGCCAAGAAGTTTCGGCTACCTGGACAGAGGGACAGTTCTTC.

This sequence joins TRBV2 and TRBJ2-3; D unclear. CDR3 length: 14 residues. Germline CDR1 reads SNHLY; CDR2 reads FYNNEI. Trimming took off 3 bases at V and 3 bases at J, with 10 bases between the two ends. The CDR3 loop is CASSEGIDTDTQYF. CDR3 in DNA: TGTGCCAGCAGTGAGGGGATTGATACAGATACGCAGTATTTT.

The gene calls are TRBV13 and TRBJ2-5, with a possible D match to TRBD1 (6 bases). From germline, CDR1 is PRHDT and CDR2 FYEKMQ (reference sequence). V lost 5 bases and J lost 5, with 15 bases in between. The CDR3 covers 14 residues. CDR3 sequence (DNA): TGTGCCAGCAGCGTACGGGACATAAGGGAGACCCAGTACTTC. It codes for CASSVRDIRETQYF.

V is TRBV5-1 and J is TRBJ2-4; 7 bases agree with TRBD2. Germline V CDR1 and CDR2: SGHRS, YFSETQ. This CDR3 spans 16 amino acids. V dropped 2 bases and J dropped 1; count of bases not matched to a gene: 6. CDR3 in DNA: TGCGCCAGCAGCTTTACGGGGAGGGCGGCCAAAAACATTCAGTACTTC. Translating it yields CASSFTGRAAKNIQYF. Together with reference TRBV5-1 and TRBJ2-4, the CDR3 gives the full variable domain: KAGVTQTPRYLIKTRGQQVTLSCSPISGHRSVSWYQQTPGQGLQFLFEYFSETQRNKGNFPGRFSGRQFSNSRSEMNVSTLELGDSALYLCASSFTGRAAKNIQYFGAGTRLSVL.

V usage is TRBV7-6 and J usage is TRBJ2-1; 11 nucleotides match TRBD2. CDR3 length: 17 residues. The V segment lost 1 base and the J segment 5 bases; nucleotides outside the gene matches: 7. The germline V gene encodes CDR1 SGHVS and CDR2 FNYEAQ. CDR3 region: CASSLGSSGGPHNEQFF. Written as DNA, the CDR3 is TGTGCCAGCAGCTTAGGTTCTAGCGGGGGGCCACACAATGAGCAGTTCTTC.

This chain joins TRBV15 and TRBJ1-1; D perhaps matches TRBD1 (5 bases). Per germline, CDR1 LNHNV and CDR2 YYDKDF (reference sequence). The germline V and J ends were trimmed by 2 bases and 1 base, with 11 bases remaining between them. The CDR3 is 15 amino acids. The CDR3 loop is CATSRLQGANTEAFF. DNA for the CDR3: TGTGCCACCAGCAGACTCCAAGGGGCGAACACTGAAGCTTTCTTT.

In DNA, the CDR3 is TGCGCCAGCAGCCAAGAGGCGGAAGGGCGGGCTTTCTTT. Translating it yields CASSQEAEGRAFF. V gene TRBV4-3 combines with J gene TRBJ1-1; D is unclear. The germline V gene has CDR1 LGHNA and CDR2 YSLEER. Trimming stripped 0 bases from V and 11 bases from J, with 13 bases between. The CDR3 is 13 residues long.

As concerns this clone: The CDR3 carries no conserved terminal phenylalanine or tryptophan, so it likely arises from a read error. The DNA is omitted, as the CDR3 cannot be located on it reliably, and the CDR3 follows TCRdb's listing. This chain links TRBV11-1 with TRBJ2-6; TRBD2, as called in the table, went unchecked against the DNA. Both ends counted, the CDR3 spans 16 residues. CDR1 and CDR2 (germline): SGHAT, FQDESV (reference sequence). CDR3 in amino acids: CASSSGCSKADKVGPT.

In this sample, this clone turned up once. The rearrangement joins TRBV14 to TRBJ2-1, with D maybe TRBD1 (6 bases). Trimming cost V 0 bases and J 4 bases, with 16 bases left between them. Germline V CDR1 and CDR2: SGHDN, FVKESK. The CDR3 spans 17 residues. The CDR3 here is CASSQDVGTTPYNEQFF. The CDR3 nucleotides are TGTGCCAGCAGCCAAGATGTTGGGACAACGCCGTACAATGAGCAGTTCTTC.

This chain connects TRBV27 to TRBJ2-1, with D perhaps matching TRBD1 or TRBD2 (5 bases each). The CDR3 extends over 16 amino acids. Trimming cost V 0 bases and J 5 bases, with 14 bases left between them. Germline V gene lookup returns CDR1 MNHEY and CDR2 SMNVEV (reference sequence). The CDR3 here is CASSLSYTRDHNEQFF. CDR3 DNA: TGTGCCAGCAGTTTATCCTACACCCGGGACCACAATGAGCAGTTCTTC.

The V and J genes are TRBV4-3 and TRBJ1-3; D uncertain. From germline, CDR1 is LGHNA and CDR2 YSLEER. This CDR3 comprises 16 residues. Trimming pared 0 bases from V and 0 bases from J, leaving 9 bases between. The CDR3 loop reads CASSQDWTGSGNTIYF. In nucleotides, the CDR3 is TGCGCCAGCAGCCAAGATTGGACGGGCTCTGGAAACACCATATATTTT.

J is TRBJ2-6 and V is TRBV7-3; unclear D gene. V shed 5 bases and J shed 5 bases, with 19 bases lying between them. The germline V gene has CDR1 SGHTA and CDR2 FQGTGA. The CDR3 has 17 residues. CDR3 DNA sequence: TGTGCCAGCAGCAAGTTCCCCTTACAAAGTCGGGCCAACGTCCTGACTTTC. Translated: CASSKFPLQSRANVLTF.

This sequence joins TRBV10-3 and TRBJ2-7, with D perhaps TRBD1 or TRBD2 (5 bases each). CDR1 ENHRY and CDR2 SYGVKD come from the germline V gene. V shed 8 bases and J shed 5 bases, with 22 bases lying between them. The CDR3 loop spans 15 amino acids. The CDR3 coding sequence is TGTGCCATCGGGTTTGGGACGCGGTTAATTGACGAGCAGTACTTC. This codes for CAIGFGTRLIDEQYF.

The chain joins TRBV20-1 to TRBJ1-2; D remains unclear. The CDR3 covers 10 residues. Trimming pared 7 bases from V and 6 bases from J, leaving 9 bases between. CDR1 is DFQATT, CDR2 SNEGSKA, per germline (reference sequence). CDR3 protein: CSVRADGYTF. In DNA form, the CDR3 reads TGCAGTGTTCGGGCAGATGGCTACACCTTC.

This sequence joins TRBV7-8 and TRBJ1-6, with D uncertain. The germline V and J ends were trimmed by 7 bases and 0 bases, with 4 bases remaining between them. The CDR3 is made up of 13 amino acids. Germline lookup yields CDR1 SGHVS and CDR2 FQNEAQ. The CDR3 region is CASTNSYNSPLHF. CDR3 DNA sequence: TGTGCCAGCACCAACTCCTATAATTCACCCCTCCACTTT.

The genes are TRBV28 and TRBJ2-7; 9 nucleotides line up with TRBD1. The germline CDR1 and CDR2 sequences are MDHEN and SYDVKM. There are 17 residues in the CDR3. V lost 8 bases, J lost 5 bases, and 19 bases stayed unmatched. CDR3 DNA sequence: TGTGCCAGCGATTCCGGTCTTGTGGGACAGGGAGGTCACGAGCAGTACTTC. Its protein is CASDSGLVGQGGHEQYF.

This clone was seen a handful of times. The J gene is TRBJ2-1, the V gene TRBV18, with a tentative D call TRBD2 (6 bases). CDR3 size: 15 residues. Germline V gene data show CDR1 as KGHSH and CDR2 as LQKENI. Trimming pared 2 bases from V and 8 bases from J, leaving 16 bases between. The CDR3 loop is CASSPRDWGFDEQFF. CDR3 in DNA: TGTGCCAGCTCACCAAGGGACTGGGGGTTTGATGAGCAGTTCTTC.